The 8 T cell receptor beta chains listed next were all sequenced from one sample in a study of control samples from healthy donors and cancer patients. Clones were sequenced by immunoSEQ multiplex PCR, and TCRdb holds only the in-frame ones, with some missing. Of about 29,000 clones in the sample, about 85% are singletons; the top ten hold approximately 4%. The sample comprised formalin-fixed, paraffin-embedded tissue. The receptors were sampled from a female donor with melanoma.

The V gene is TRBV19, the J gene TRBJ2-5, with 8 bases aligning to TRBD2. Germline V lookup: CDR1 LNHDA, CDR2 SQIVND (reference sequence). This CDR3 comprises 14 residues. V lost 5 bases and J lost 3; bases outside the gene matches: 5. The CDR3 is CASSRGGPEETQYF. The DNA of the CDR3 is TGTGCCAGTAGTCGGGGGGGCCCTGAAGAGACCCAGTACTTC.

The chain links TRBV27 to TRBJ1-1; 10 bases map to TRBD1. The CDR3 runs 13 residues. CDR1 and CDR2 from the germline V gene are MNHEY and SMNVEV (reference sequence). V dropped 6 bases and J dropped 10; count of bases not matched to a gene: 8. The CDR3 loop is CASRPGQGSLAFF. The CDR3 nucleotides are TGTGCCAGCAGACCGGGACAGGGGTCTTTAGCTTTCTTT.

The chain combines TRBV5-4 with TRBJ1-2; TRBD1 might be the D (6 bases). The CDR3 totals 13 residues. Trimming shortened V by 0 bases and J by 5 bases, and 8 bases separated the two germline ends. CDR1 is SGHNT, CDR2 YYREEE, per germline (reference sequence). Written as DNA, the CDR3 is TGTGCCAGCAGCTTGGAGGGGACATATGGCTACACCTTC. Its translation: CASSLEGTYGYTF.

In DNA form, the CDR3 reads TGTGCCAGCAGTTACGGGCAGGAAGCTCAGCCCCAGCATTTT. Translating gives CASSYGQEAQPQHF. The genes are TRBV6-2 or TRBV6-3 and TRBJ1-5; D not certain. The V end was cut by 2 bases, the J end by 6 bases, with 11 bases between. Germline V lookup: CDR1 MNHEY, CDR2 SVGEGT. The length of the CDR3 is 14 residues.

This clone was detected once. The CDR3 sequence: CASSPGRGRGHGYTF. The DNA of the CDR3 is TGTGCCAGCAGCCCCGGAAGGGGCAGGGGACATGGCTACACCTTC. V and J are TRBV11-2 and TRBJ1-2, with D possibly being TRBD1 (6 bases). The ends were cut back, 5 bases at V and 6 bases at J, with 19 bases in the middle. This CDR3 has 15 amino acids. In germline, CDR1 is SGHAT, CDR2 FQNNGV.

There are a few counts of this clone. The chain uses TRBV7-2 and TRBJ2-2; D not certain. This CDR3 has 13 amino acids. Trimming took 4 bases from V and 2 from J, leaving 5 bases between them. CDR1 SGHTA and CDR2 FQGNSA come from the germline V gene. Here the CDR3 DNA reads TGTGCCAGCAGCTCCCCTAACACCGGGGAGCTGTTTTTT. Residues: CASSSPNTGELFF. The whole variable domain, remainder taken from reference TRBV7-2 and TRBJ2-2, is GAGVSQSPSNKVTEKGKDVELRCDPISGHTALYWYRQSLGQGLEFLIYFQGNSAPDKSGLPSDRFSAERTGGSVSTLTIQRTQQEDSAVYLCASSSPNTGELFFGEGSRLTVL.

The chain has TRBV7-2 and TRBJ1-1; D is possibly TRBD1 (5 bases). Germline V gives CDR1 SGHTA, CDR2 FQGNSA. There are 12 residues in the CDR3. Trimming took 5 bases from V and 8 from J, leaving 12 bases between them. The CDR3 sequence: CASSPAGLEAFF. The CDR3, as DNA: TGTGCCAGCAGCCCGGCGGGACTAGAAGCTTTCTTT.

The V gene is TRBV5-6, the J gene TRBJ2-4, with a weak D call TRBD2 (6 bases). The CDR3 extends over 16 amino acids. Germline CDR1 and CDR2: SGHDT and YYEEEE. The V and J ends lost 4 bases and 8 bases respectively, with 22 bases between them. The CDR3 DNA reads TGTGCCAGCAGCGTAAGCTTAGCGGCAGCGGGCTACATTCAGTACTTC. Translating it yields CASSVSLAAAGYIQYF.